This entry concerns a single T cell receptor (beta chain). The data are from a study of shared clonotypes between healthy human individuals. With 0 bases removed from V and 2 bases from J, the gap between germline ends came to 10 bases. The germline V gene has CDR1 LNHNV and CDR2 YYDKDF (reference sequence). The CDR3 sequence is 16 residues long. The repertoire was sequenced with immunoSEQ multiplex PCR; TCRdb's copy has only in-frame clones and lacks some. The sample holds 500,000 to 550,000 clones, roughly 95% seen once. The sample taken for sequencing was naive CD4+ T cells sorted from blood. Stated subset: CD45RA+ positively selected. The chain joins TRBV15 to TRBJ2-2; D is unresolved. The receptor comes from a young woman in good health. The CDR3 nucleotides read TGTGCCACCAGCAGAGATCTGGTCACCAACACCGGGGAGCTGTTTTTT. It translates to CATSRDLVTNTGELFF.